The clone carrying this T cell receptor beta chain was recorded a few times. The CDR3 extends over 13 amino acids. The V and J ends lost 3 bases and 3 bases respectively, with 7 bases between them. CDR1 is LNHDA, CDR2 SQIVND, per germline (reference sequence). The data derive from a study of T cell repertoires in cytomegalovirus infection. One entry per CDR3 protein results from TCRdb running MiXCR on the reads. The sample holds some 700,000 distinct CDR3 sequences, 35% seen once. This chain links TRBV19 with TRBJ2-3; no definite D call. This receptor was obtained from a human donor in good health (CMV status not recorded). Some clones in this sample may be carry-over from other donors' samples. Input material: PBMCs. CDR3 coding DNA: TGTGCCAGTAGTATCGGCTCGACAGATACGCAGTATTTT. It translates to CASSIGSTDTQYF.